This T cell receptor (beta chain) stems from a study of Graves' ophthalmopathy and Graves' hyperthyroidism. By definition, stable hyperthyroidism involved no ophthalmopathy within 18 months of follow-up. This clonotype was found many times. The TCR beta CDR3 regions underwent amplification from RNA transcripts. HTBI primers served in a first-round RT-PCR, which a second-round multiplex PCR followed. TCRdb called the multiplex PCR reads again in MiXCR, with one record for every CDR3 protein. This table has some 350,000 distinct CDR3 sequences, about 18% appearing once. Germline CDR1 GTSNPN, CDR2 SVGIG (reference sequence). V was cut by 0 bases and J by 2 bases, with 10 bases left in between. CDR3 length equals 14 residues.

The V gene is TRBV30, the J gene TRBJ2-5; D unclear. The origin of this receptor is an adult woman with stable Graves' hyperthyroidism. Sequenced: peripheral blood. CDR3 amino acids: CAWSVRHQQETQYF. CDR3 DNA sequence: TGTGCCTGGAGTGTAAGACACCAACAAGAGACCCAGTACTTC. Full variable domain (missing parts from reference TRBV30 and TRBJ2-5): SQTIHQWPATLVQPVGSPLSLECTVEGTSNPNLYWYRQAAGRGLQLLFYSVGIGQISSEVPQNLSASRPQDRQFILSSKKLLLSDSGFYLCAWSVRHQQETQYFGPGTRLLVL.